One sample yielded the 16 T cell receptor beta chains listed below, sequenced in a study of blood T cell repertoires in COVID-19. Assay: immunoSEQ multiplex PCR; the TCRdb copy retains only in-frame clones and omits some. Of some 170,000 clones listed, roughly four fifths were seen once; the top ten hold roughly 11%. The sequenced material came from peripheral blood. Receptors were obtained from a woman aged 35 to 49 with COVID-19, enrolled during active disease.

The genes are TRBV5-1 and TRBJ1-2, with TRBD1 identical over 10 bases. Germline values: CDR1 SGHRS, CDR2 YFSETQ. V was clipped by 4 bases and J by 3 bases; unmatched bases: 3. The CDR3 runs to 14 residues. In DNA, the CDR3 is TGCGCCAGCAGCATAGGACAGGGGGACTATGGCTACACCTTC. Protein sequence: CASSIGQGDYGYTF. Variable domain in full (rest from reference TRBV5-1 and TRBJ1-2): KAGVTQTPRYLIKTRGQQVTLSCSPISGHRSVSWYQQTPGQGLQFLFEYFSETQRNKGNFPGRFSGRQFSNSRSEMNVSTLELGDSALYLCASSIGQGDYGYTFGSGTRLTVV.

The CDR3: CASSLFGTTQETQYF. The CDR3 coding sequence is TGTGCCAGCAGCTTATTCGGGACAACCCAAGAGACCCAGTACTTC. The V call is TRBV11-2, the J call TRBJ2-5; D is possibly TRBD1 (6 bases). Trimming shortened V by 2 bases and J by 1 base, and 11 bases separated the two germline ends. This CDR3 contains 15 residues. Germline assignment: CDR1 SGHAT and CDR2 FQNNGV.

The chain carries TRBV28 and TRBJ2-3, with a possible D match to TRBD2 (5 bases). CDR3 length: 17 residues. The V gene lost 5 bases and the J gene lost 2 bases, with 20 bases spanning the gap. Germline V gives CDR1 MDHEN, CDR2 SYDVKM. The CDR3 is CASSPLRAGLDTDTQYF. As DNA, the CDR3 is TGTGCCAGCAGTCCCCTCCGCGCGGGCCTGGACACAGATACGCAGTATTTT.

This chain links TRBV21-1 with TRBJ1-1; the table's D call of TRBD1 was not tested on the DNA. TRBV21-1 is noted as a pseudogene. CDR3 size: 14 residues. In nucleotides, the CDR3 is TGTGCCAGCAGCAACGGAACAGGGTGTTTTGGTGCTTTCTTT. It encodes CASSNGTGCFGAFF.

The chain uses TRBV6-1 and TRBJ2-7, with D possibly TRBD2 on 6 matching bases. V was cut by 3 bases and J by 5 bases, with 11 bases left in between. This CDR3 is 13 amino acids long. Germline CDR1 MNHNS, CDR2 SASEGT. The CDR3 DNA follows: TGTGCCAGCAGTGACCGGGGGTTTCACGAGCAGTACTTC. This sequence encodes CASSDRGFHEQYF.

The genes are TRBV27 and TRBJ1-2; D may be TRBD1 (6 bases). The CDR3 runs to 16 residues. V lost 5 bases to trimming and J lost 1 base, with 17 bases between them. The V gene's germline CDR1 is MNHEY and CDR2 SMNVEV (reference sequence). DNA of the CDR3: TGTGCCAGCAGTCCCCTACAGGACAGCCTTAACTATGGCTACACCTTC. Protein sequence: CASSPLQDSLNYGYTF.

CDR3 in amino acids: CATRGLGLTGELFF. The CDR3 region has the DNA TGTGCCACAAGGGGTCTAGGGCTGACCGGGGAGCTGTTTTTT. V is TRBV25-1 and J is TRBJ2-2, with a weak D call TRBD1 (5 bases). V shed 10 bases and J shed 5 bases, with 17 bases lying between them. In germline, CDR1 is MGHDK, CDR2 SYGVNS. CDR3 length: 14 residues. The entire variable domain, with the rest obtained from reference TRBV25-1 and TRBJ2-2, is as follows: EADIYQTPRYLVIGTGKKITLECSQTMGHDKMYWYQQDPGMELHLIHYSYGVNSTEKGDLSSESTVSRIRTEHFPLTLESARPSHTSQYLCATRGLGLTGELFFGEGSRLTVL.

The V gene is TRBV2, the J gene TRBJ1-2; D remains unclear. This CDR3 is built from 14 residues. Trimming removed 8 bases from V and 4 bases from J, with 17 bases in between. From germline, CDR1 is SNHLY and CDR2 FYNNEI. The CDR3 sequence is CASLPFASGYGYTF. CDR3 coding DNA: TGTGCCAGCTTGCCGTTTGCCAGCGGCTATGGCTACACCTTC.

The chain joins TRBV3-1 (or the pseudogene TRBV3-2) to TRBJ2-1; unclear D gene. The CDR3 totals 12 residues. Germline V gene lookup returns CDR1 LGHDT and CDR2 YNNKEL (reference sequence). V dropped 4 bases and J dropped 7 bases, with 8 bases sitting between them. The CDR3 loop reads CASSRSENEQFF. CDR3 bases: TGTGCCAGCAGCCGGAGTGAAAATGAGCAGTTCTTC.

This chain uses TRBV2 with TRBJ1-2, with 9 bases lining up with TRBD1. The CDR3 runs 13 residues. CDR1 is SNHLY and CDR2 is FYNNEI in the germline V gene. The V gene end was trimmed by 10 bases and the J gene end by 0 bases; junction bases not matched to a gene: 3. The CDR3: CATWTGANYGYTF. CDR3 in DNA: TGTGCCACATGGACAGGGGCTAACTATGGCTACACCTTC.

The chain carries TRBV7-9 and TRBJ2-2, with TRBD2 matching 11 bases. J lost 2 bases, V lost 11 bases, and 16 bases had no gene match. The CDR3 extends over 18 amino acids. Germline assignment: CDR1 SEHNR and CDR2 FQNEAQ (reference sequence). The CDR3: CAVRSAGTSGPNTGELFF. The CDR3 region has the DNA TGTGCCGTCCGGAGTGCCGGGACTAGCGGACCAAACACCGGGGAGCTGTTTTTT.

This clone was detected only once. The chain employs TRBV19 and TRBJ2-2; unclear D gene. V was clipped by 1 base and J by 4 bases, with 16 bases between them. The CDR3 runs 17 residues. The germline V gene encodes CDR1 LNHDA and CDR2 SQIVND (reference sequence). The CDR3 here is CASSIGARSSSTGELFF. The CDR3 bases are TGTGCCAGTAGTATAGGTGCGCGGAGTTCTAGCACCGGGGAGCTGTTTTTT.

The chain joins TRBV4-1 to TRBJ2-6, with D possibly matching TRBD2 (5 bases). The V gene's germline CDR1 is MGHRA and CDR2 YSYEKL. The CDR3 has 16 residues. Trimming removed 3 bases from V and 0 bases from J, with 9 bases in between. CDR3 region: CASSHGLTSGANVLTF. The CDR3 DNA reads TGCGCCAGCAGCCATGGACTGACCTCTGGGGCCAACGTCCTGACTTTC.

This rearrangement joins TRBV29-1 to TRBJ2-3; maybe TRBD2 (6 bases). V was cut by 7 bases and J by 2 bases, with 13 bases left in between. The CDR3 contains 13 residues. Germline assignment: CDR1 SQVTM and CDR2 ANQGSEA. In DNA, the CDR3 is TGCAGCGGGCGCGGGATAACCACAGATACGCAGTATTTT. It encodes CSGRGITTDTQYF.

The V call is TRBV28, the J call TRBJ2-7; D possibly corresponds to TRBD2 (6 bases). V was cut by 6 bases and J by 3 bases, with 18 bases left in between. CDR1 is MDHEN, CDR2 SYDVKM, per germline. This CDR3 region has 15 residues. In DNA, the CDR3 is TGTGCCAGCAGCCCGTTCGGGGGACGGAGCTACGAGCAGTACTTC. The encoded protein is CASSPFGGRSYEQYF.

This chain joins TRBV10-1 and TRBJ2-1; D gene uncertain. The germline V gene encodes CDR1 WNHNN and CDR2 SYGVQD (reference sequence). The CDR3 has 12 amino acids. The V gene lost 3 bases and the J gene lost 3 bases, with 3 bases spanning the gap. CDR3 sequence: CASSDRYNEQFF. CDR3 DNA sequence: TGCGCCAGCAGTGACCGCTACAATGAGCAGTTCTTC.